This entry describes one T cell receptor (beta chain). Its specificity is not known. The data stem from a study of brain metastases from non-small cell lung cancer. Sequencing used immunoSEQ multiplex PCR; TCRdb keeps in-frame clones, though not all of them. The sample includes about 3,900 clones, roughly nine tenths of them seen just once. General study points: Compared with primary tumors, brain metastases showed less T-cell infiltration. Compared with their matched primary tumors, roughly 60% of brain metastases showed expanded T-cell clones.

Germline loops: CDR1 SGHVS, CDR2 FNYEAQ. The CDR3 is 18 residues long. Trimming cost V 1 base and J 0 bases; bases outside gene matches: 6. The V and J genes are TRBV7-6 and TRBJ2-2, with 9 bases that match TRBD2. The source is a donor at least 40 years old with non-small cell lung cancer. Sequencing was carried out using primary lung tumor tissue. The CDR3 region has the DNA TGTGCCAGCAGCTTAGTAATAGCGGGGGCCGCGAACACCGGGGAGCTGTTTTTT. Translation: CASSLVIAGAANTGELFF.